The T cell receptor (beta chain) described here comes from a study of patients and donors after allogeneic stem cell transplantation. This clonotype has a handful of counts. TCRdb re-analysed the RT-PCR reads in MiXCR, keeping a single row per CDR3 protein. The sample consists of about 160,000 distinct CDR3 sequences, about 30% of them appearing once. This TCR came from a human donor who was either an allogeneic HSCT recipient or a stem cell or donor lymphocyte infusion donor (not recorded which). It is not recorded whose cells these are; they may come from a transplant donor. Sequencing input: blood, either unsorted or a sorted T cell fraction (not recorded which).

The CDR3 bases are TGTGCCAGCAGCCCCGGAAATGGGGAAAAACTGTTTTTT. It encodes CASSPGNGEKLFF. The chain uses TRBV7-2 and TRBJ1-4; D uncertain. Germline CDR1 SGHTA, CDR2 FQGNSA. V was pared by 5 bases and J by 8 bases, with 12 bases between. The CDR3 totals 13 residues.